A single sample gave rise to the 10 T cell receptor beta chains below, sequenced in a study of cytomegalovirus exposure and HLA in healthy donors. Use of 60 Vbeta and 13 Jbeta primers characterized the PCR. Some clones are missing from TCRdb's copy, which holds only in-frame ones; the method was immunoSEQ multiplex PCR. The profile shows about 61,000 clones, roughly 90% of them singletons. Sequencing was carried out using PBMCs. Every receptor here comes from a man aged 30 to 45 in good health and CMV-seropositive.

This chain uses TRBV19 with TRBJ1-1, with D possibly TRBD1 on 5 matching bases. V dropped 1 base and J dropped 5 bases, with 11 bases sitting between them. Per the germline V gene, CDR1 is LNHDA and CDR2 is SQIVND (reference sequence). This CDR3 is 14 amino acids long. The CDR3 reads CASSIGGVYTEAFF. In nucleotides, the CDR3 is TGTGCCAGTAGTATAGGGGGGGTTTATACTGAAGCTTTCTTT.

This clone was recorded a few times. This chain joins TRBV14 and TRBJ1-4; TRBD1 might be the D (6 bases). CDR1 and CDR2 (germline): SGHDN, FVKESK. The CDR3 spans 13 residues. The ends were cut back, 4 bases at V and 6 bases at J, with 9 bases in the middle. The CDR3 here is CASSRQVDEKLFF. The CDR3 coding sequence is TGTGCCAGCAGCCGACAGGTGGATGAAAAACTGTTTTTT.

The J gene is TRBJ1-5, the V gene TRBV5-1; 9 bases are shared with TRBD1. The J segment lost 7 bases and the V segment lost 0 bases, leaving 5 bases of the junction unmatched. The CDR3 is 15 amino acids. Germline-derived CDR1 and CDR2 are SGHRS and YFSETQ. For the CDR3, the DNA is TGCGCCAGCAGCTTGGAAACAGGGGGCCGGCAGCCCCAGCATTTT. It is translated as CASSLETGGRQPQHF.

A note on this clone: Within the sample, other DNA sequences also encode this same CDR3. CDR3 coding DNA: TGTGCCAGCAGCTACAGGGTTCAAGAGACCCAGTACTTC. Amino acids: CASSYRVQETQYF. The V call is TRBV7-2, the J call TRBJ2-5; perhaps TRBD1 as D (6 bases). This CDR3 contains 13 residues. Germline CDR1 and CDR2: SGHTA and FQGNSA. V was cut by 4 bases and J by 2 bases, with 8 bases left in between. Full variable domain (remainder filled in from reference TRBV7-2 and TRBJ2-5): GAGVSQSPSNKVTEKGKDVELRCDPISGHTALYWYRQSLGQGLEFLIYFQGNSAPDKSGLPSDRFSAERTGGSVSTLTIQRTQQEDSAVYLCASSYRVQETQYFGPGTRLLVL.

This chain joins TRBV7-6 and TRBJ2-3; maybe TRBD2 (5 bases). Per the germline V gene, CDR1 is SGHVS and CDR2 is FNYEAQ. Trimming removed 4 bases at V and 2 bases at J, with 10 bases between. The CDR3 loop spans 14 amino acids. The CDR3 DNA sequence: TGTGCCAGCAGCTCAAGCGGACTCACAGATACGCAGTATTTT. Translating it yields CASSSSGLTDTQYF.

V usage is TRBV19 and J usage is TRBJ2-1; D is undetermined. Between the trimmed V and J ends, which lost 3 bases and 3 bases, there was a span of 3 bases. Germline-derived CDR1 and CDR2 are LNHDA and SQIVND (reference sequence). The CDR3 is 12 residues long. This chain's CDR3 is CASSIYYNEQFF. CDR3 DNA: TGTGCCAGTAGTATCTACTACAATGAGCAGTTCTTC.

The genes are TRBV2 and TRBJ2-5; maybe TRBD2 (6 bases). The CDR3 covers 17 residues. From germline, CDR1 is SNHLY and CDR2 FYNNEI. V lost 10 bases, J lost 4 bases, and 28 bases lay in between. CDR3 region: CATSPGTSLIIGETQYF. CDR3 DNA sequence: TGTGCCACTTCGCCCGGGACTTCCTTAATAATTGGAGAGACCCAGTACTTC.

The rearrangement links TRBV15 to TRBJ2-3; 11 bases map to TRBD2. V was pared by 0 bases and J by 1 base, with 3 bases of the junction left unmatched. Per the germline V gene, CDR1 is LNHNV and CDR2 is YYDKDF (reference sequence). The CDR3 has 17 residues. The CDR3 here is CATSRDGTSGGTDTQYF. CDR3 nucleotides: TGTGCCACCAGCAGAGACGGGACTAGCGGAGGCACAGATACGCAGTATTTT.

This clone was counted a single time. The chain recombines TRBV27 with TRBJ2-5; 7 positions match TRBD1. The end of the DNA aligns better with TRBJ2-7, so the J call may be wrong. CDR3 length equals 13 residues. CDR1 is MNHEY and CDR2 is SMNVEV in the germline V gene (reference sequence). The CDR3 DNA follows: TGTGCCAGCAGTTGGGACAGACGCTACGAGCAGTACTTC. Translated, it gives CASSWDRRYEQYF.

The genes are TRBV13 and TRBJ2-7; 10 bases line up with TRBD1. This CDR3 region has 16 residues. Germline CDR1 is PRHDT and CDR2 is FYEKMQ (reference sequence). V was clipped by 5 bases and J by 0 bases; unmatched bases: 7. The CDR3 coding sequence is TGTGCCAGCAGCCAAGGGACAGGGGCAAGCTCCTACGAGCAGTACTTC. Translated, it gives CASSQGTGASSYEQYF.